This T cell receptor beta chain comes out of a study of blood T cells in healthy people across ages. The study, taken as a whole, reports: Long-lived donors exceeded aged donors in naive CD4+ cells and diversity.

V lost 4 bases to trimming and J lost 2 bases; unmatched junction nucleotides: 7. The CDR3 consists of 16 residues. Per the germline V gene, CDR1 is MGHRA and CDR2 is YSYEKL. Primers used in a second PCR of about 7 to 12 cycles were a sample-barcoded 5' primer and a J-beta primer mix. A template-switch adaptor containing 12 random nucleotides labeled each cDNA molecule. Each sample yielded at least 3 million CDR3-containing paired-end reads. TCRdb reprocessed the 5' RACE reads via MiXCR and lists one record per CDR3 protein. Among around 1,500,000 distinct CDR3 sequences, about 28% were seen once, and the ten largest hold 7.7%. Turning to this clonotype: Its target is unknown.

Per sample, extraction of total RNA gave at least 6 micrograms in every case. V gene TRBV4-1 combines with J gene TRBJ1-5; 8 nucleotides match TRBD1. Sequencing was done on a sample of blood. This TCR came from a woman aged 25 to 39 in good health. The CDR3 DNA sequence: TGCGCCAGCAGCCCAGGACAGGGAGGGCGCAATCAGCCCCAGCATTTT. Its translation is CASSPGQGGRNQPQHF.